This T cell receptor (beta chain) was documented in a study of CD8+ T cells in alopecia areata. Study in general: Those patients who were treated received oral tofacitinib, which was given at 5 to 10 mg twice daily for moderate-to-severe alopecia areata. Tofacitinib lasted 6 to 18 months, then 6 months off drug. Study-wide results and caveats: Elevated clonality characterized lesional scalp relative to normal scalp, particularly in alopecia totalis/universalis. Scalp repertoires also include resident alphabeta T cells from normal skin.

As to this clone: Its specificity is unknown.

As the sequencing template, cDNA was produced by extracting RNA and reverse transcribing it. Produced via immunoSEQ multiplex PCR; TCRdb's table is partial and in-frame only. The sample has about 150,000 clones; roughly 64% are singletons. The CDR3 covers 13 residues. CDR1 and CDR2 from the germline V gene are SEHNR and FQNEAQ (reference sequence). V lost 4 bases to trimming and J lost 1 base, with 7 bases between them. The TCR was taken from a human donor with alopecia areata. The material was CD4+ T cells sorted from blood, obtained at week 0. The V call is TRBV7-9, the J call TRBJ1-1; D gene uncertain. The CDR3 spells CASSWAENTEAFF. As DNA, the CDR3 is TGTGCCAGCAGCTGGGCCGAGAACACTGAAGCTTTCTTT.